The sequence of this T cell receptor beta chain was determined in a study of cytomegalovirus exposure and HLA in healthy donors. Overall study findings and caveats: Later analysis identified a missense DCLRE1C variant that was linked to TCR beta V- and J-gene trimming. TCR sequences were mostly rare, though some public TCRs occurred in many donors. Common viral pathogens seemed, in a later analysis, to connect with several of the most significant clusters.

Germline V gene sequence: CDR1 LNHDA, CDR2 SQIVND (reference sequence). The CDR3 has 14 amino acids. The V segment lost 4 bases and the J segment 4 bases; nucleotides outside the gene matches: 3. As for this clone: No antigen is known for it.

In the PCR, 60 Vbeta and 13 Jbeta primers were used. Authors' processing steps: In a later analysis, of about 80 million unique beta chains, about 11 million appeared in at least two donors. The data were produced by immunoSEQ multiplex PCR, yet TCRdb's version contains in-frame clones alone and is incomplete. V and J calls and clone size come straight from that table; D and trimming were deduced from the DNA. In all, the sample yields fewer than 85,000 clones. The chain recombines TRBV19 with TRBJ2-7, with 11 bases lining up with TRBD1. Sequenced sample: PBMCs. This TCR was sampled from a female donor in good health and CMV-seropositive. This CDR3 reads CASSNGQGAYEQYF. DNA of the CDR3: TGTGCCAGTAGTAACGGACAGGGGGCTTACGAGCAGTACTTC.